The 25 T cell receptor beta chains in this list originate from one sample, sequenced in a study of cytomegalovirus exposure and HLA in healthy donors. Primers for the PCR totalled 60 Vbeta and 13 Jbeta. Generated by immunoSEQ multiplex PCR, the TCRdb table keeps only in-frame clones and is missing some. The repertoire holds 98,000 or so clones, with roughly four fifths as singletons. Sequencing was carried out using PBMCs. The receptors come from a human donor in good health.

The chain is built from TRBV12-5 and TRBJ2-1; D is undetermined. The CDR3 length is 12 residues. Germline V gene lookup returns CDR1 LGHNT and CDR2 FRNRAP. Trimming cost V 6 bases and J 5 bases, with 8 bases left between them. Written as DNA, the CDR3 is TGTGCTAGTGGCCTTAGAAACAATGAGCAGTTCTTC. This translates into CASGLRNNEQFF.

Here the CDR3 DNA reads TGCGCCAGCAGCGGGGGACTAGCGGGGGGGAAGAGCACAGATACGCAGTATTTT. Amino acids: CASSGGLAGGKSTDTQYF. The chain employs TRBV5-1 and TRBJ2-3, with TRBD2 matching 16 bases. CDR1 SGHRS and CDR2 YFSETQ come from the germline V gene. With 4 bases clipped from V and 0 bases from J, the junction kept 5 bases outside the gene matches. The CDR3 has 18 amino acids.

This rearrangement joins TRBV11-3 to TRBJ2-7; 7 bases map to TRBD1. CDR3 size: 14 residues. Unmatched junction bases numbered 10, after V lost 5 bases and J lost 6 bases. CDR1 and CDR2 (germline): SGHNT, YENEEA. CDR3 coding DNA: TGTGCCAGCAGCCCCCGTAGGGGGCAGAGCGAGCAGTACTTC. This gives the protein CASSPRRGQSEQYF.

A single count supports this clone. The chain uses TRBV2 and TRBJ1-2, with TRBD1 as a possible D gene (6 bases). Per the germline V gene, CDR1 is SNHLY and CDR2 is FYNNEI. V was clipped by 3 bases and J by 4 bases, with 6 bases between them. The length of the CDR3 is 12 residues. CDR3 loop: CASSDRGYGYTF. The CDR3 region has the DNA TGTGCCAGCAGTGACAGGGGCTATGGCTACACCTTC. The full variable domain, in which reference TRBV2 and TRBJ1-2 provide the parts outside the CDR3, is EPEVTQTPSHQVTQMGQEVILRCVPISNHLYFYWYRQILGQKVEFLVSFYNNEISEKSEIFDDQFSVERPDGSNFTLKIRSTKLEDSAMYFCASSDRGYGYTFGSGTRLTVV.

The chain joins TRBV19 to TRBJ2-2; maybe TRBD2 (5 bases). Trimming left V 5 bases short and J 3 bases short, with 13 bases between. From germline, CDR1 is LNHDA and CDR2 SQIVND (reference sequence). The CDR3 is made up of 15 amino acids. The CDR3 DNA reads as TGTGCCAGTAGTCGGTGGGCCGGGGACACCGGGGAGCTGTTTTTT. As protein: CASSRWAGDTGELFF.

This chain connects TRBV11-2 to TRBJ2-2; 7 nucleotides line up with TRBD2. Unmatched junction bases numbered 3, after V lost 1 base and J lost 4 bases. The germline gives CDR1 SGHAT, CDR2 FQNNGV. The CDR3 is 15 amino acids. The CDR3 sequence is CASSLVGGSTGELFF. CDR3 nucleotide sequence: TGTGCCAGCAGCTTAGTCGGGGGGTCCACCGGGGAGCTGTTTTTT.

The chain employs TRBV6-5 and TRBJ2-6; D uncertain. The V end lost 5 bases, the J end lost 6 bases, and 11 bases lay between the germline ends. This CDR3 is built from 14 residues. Looked up from germline, CDR1 is MNHEY and CDR2 is SVGAGI. CDR3 region: CASSPAIQANVLTF. For the CDR3, the DNA is TGTGCCAGCAGTCCCGCGATCCAGGCCAACGTCCTGACTTTC.

Concerning this clone itself: Compared with germline, one end of the junction differs, possibly owing to a read error. The chain carries TRBV7-6 and TRBJ2-5; possibly TRBD1 for D (6 bases). The CDR3 has 16 residues. From germline, CDR1 is SGHVS and CDR2 FNYEAQ. The CDR3: CASSLAWGKGGEAQYF. The DNA for the CDR3 is TGTGCCAGCAGCTTAGCGTGGGGGAAAGGGGGAGAGGCCCAGTACTTC.

The rearrangement joins TRBV4-1 to TRBJ2-7; the match to TRBD2 covers 8 bases. Germline CDR1 and CDR2: MGHRA and YSYEKL. This CDR3 has 14 residues. V dropped 4 bases and J dropped 0; count of bases not matched to a gene: 2. CDR3 loop: CASSPSGSSYEQYF. The DNA of the CDR3 is TGCGCCAGCAGCCCAAGCGGGAGCTCCTACGAGCAGTACTTC.

V is TRBV5-4 and J is TRBJ2-1, with a weak D call TRBD2 (5 bases). Germline lookup yields CDR1 SGHNT and CDR2 YYREEE (reference sequence). The CDR3 length is 16 residues. Trimming took 4 bases from V and 0 from J, leaving 14 bases between them. CDR3 DNA: TGTGCCAGCAGCCTGCTCCTGGGGAGCTCCTACAATGAGCAGTTCTTC. It translates to CASSLLLGSSYNEQFF.

CDR3 nucleotide sequence: TGTGCCAGTAGTATTAACTCAGCTAGGAACACTGAAGCTTTCTTT. This codes for CASSINSARNTEAFF. The chain employs TRBV19 and TRBJ1-1; D gene unclear. Looked up from germline, CDR1 is LNHDA and CDR2 is SQIVND (reference sequence). There are 15 residues in the CDR3. V was cut by 3 bases and J by 1 base, with 12 bases left in between.

The CDR3: CASSYSRQAGYTF. The CDR3 DNA reads as TGTGCCAGCAGTTACTCGAGACAAGCTGGCTACACCTTC. The rearrangement uses TRBV6-5 and TRBJ1-2; D not certain. The V gene lost 0 bases and the J gene lost 7 bases, with 9 bases spanning the gap. The CDR3 has 13 amino acids. Germline values: CDR1 MNHEY, CDR2 SVGAGI.

The V and J genes are TRBV4-1 and TRBJ1-1; 10 bases are shared with TRBD1. Germline CDR1 is MGHRA and CDR2 is YSYEKL. Trimming cost V 6 bases and J 5 bases; bases outside gene matches: 9. CDR3 length equals 15 residues. The DNA of the CDR3 is TGCGCCAGCAGACCGAGACAGGGGGCGCGGACTGAAGCTTTCTTT. Protein: CASRPRQGARTEAFF.

This clone was recorded at least ten times. This chain links TRBV4-1 with TRBJ2-7; a weak D match, TRBD1 (6 bases). Germline assignment: CDR1 MGHRA and CDR2 YSYEKL. The V end was cut by 5 bases, the J end by 0 bases, with 11 bases between. This CDR3 is built from 14 residues. The CDR3: CASSGTHSSYEQYF. The CDR3 bases are TGCGCCAGCAGCGGGACACATAGCTCCTACGAGCAGTACTTC.

The rearrangement links TRBV2 to TRBJ2-7, with 7 nucleotides matching TRBD1. V was clipped by 1 base and J by 2 bases; unmatched bases: 5. Germline-derived CDR1 and CDR2 are SNHLY and FYNNEI. This CDR3 comprises 15 residues. The CDR3 here is CASSEDRGIAYEQYF. The DNA of the CDR3 is TGTGCCAGCAGTGAAGACAGGGGAATAGCCTACGAGCAGTACTTC.

The chain links TRBV6-5 to TRBJ2-2; the match to TRBD1 covers 7 bases. This CDR3 has 14 amino acids. After removal of 4 bases from V and 9 bases from J, the junction contained 8 bases not matched to a gene. Per germline, CDR1 MNHEY and CDR2 SVGAGI. The CDR3 protein is CASSLDRASWELFF. DNA for the CDR3: TGTGCCAGCAGTTTAGACAGGGCCTCCTGGGAGCTGTTTTTT.

The V call is TRBV29-1, the J call TRBJ2-5; D is undetermined. The last part of the DNA fits TRBJ2-7 better; the J call may be wrong. Germline V gives CDR1 SQVTM, CDR2 ANQGSEA. The CDR3 consists of 11 residues. The CDR3 coding sequence is TGCAGCGTGGGCTATACCTACGAGCAGTACTTC. Residues: CSVGYTYEQYF.

The chain has TRBV28 and TRBJ1-5, with unresolved D. CDR3 size: 15 residues. Germline values: CDR1 MDHEN, CDR2 SYDVKM. V shed 7 bases and J shed 3 bases, with 16 bases lying between them. CDR3 protein: CASTFLAPPNQPQHF. The CDR3 DNA sequence: TGTGCCAGCACCTTTTTGGCCCCCCCCAATCAGCCCCAGCATTTT. The variable domain in full, completed from reference TRBV28 and TRBJ1-5, reads DVKVTQSSRYLVKRTGEKVFLECVQDMDHENMFWYRQDPGLGLRLIYFSYDVKMKEKGDIPEGYSVSREKKERFSLILESASTNQTSMYLCASTFLAPPNQPQHFGDGTRLSIL.

The chain uses TRBV11-2 and TRBJ1-5; 8 bases map to TRBD1. CDR1 is SGHAT and CDR2 is FQNNGV in the germline V gene. The CDR3 has 15 residues. J lost 3 bases, V lost 6 bases, and 7 bases had no gene match. The CDR3 region is CASSSGQGSNQPQHF. As DNA, the CDR3 is TGTGCCAGCAGTTCCGGACAGGGCTCCAATCAGCCCCAGCATTTT.

The rearrangement links TRBV4-1 to TRBJ1-6, with 7 bases matching TRBD1. Germline V CDR1 and CDR2: MGHRA, YSYEKL. This CDR3 has 18 amino acids. J was trimmed by 4 bases and V by 0 bases; bases with no gene match: 9. CDR3 coding DNA: TGCGCCAGCAGCCAAGAGATCCCAGGACAGGTGTATAATTCACCCCTCCACTTT. Amino acids: CASSQEIPGQVYNSPLHF.

The genes are TRBV11-2 and TRBJ1-3; weak D call: TRBD1 (5 bases). CDR1 and CDR2 (germline): SGHAT, FQNNGV. The ends were cut back, 1 base at V and 0 bases at J, with 13 bases in the middle. The CDR3 is 17 residues long. The DNA for the CDR3 is TGTGCCAGCAGCTTAGTATGGCGGGGGAGCTCTGGAAACACCATATATTTT. It yields the protein CASSLVWRGSSGNTIYF.

This clone was recorded once. J is TRBJ2-3 and V is TRBV11-3, with D possibly TRBD2 on 5 matching bases. Trimming shortened V by 5 bases and J by 4 bases, and 13 bases separated the two germline ends. The CDR3 is made up of 14 amino acids. Germline CDR1 reads SGHNT; CDR2 reads YENEEA. The CDR3 region is CASSAIGVADTQYF. The CDR3 DNA sequence: TGTGCCAGCAGCGCTATCGGGGTAGCAGATACGCAGTATTTT.

The V call is TRBV29-1, the J call TRBJ2-4; tentatively, D is TRBD2 (6 bases). The CDR3 runs to 13 residues. V gave up 7 bases and J gave up 0 bases, with 10 bases separating them. The V gene's germline CDR1 is SQVTM and CDR2 ANQGSEA. The CDR3 is CSAGTLAKNIQYF. Written as DNA, the CDR3 is TGCAGCGCGGGGACTCTAGCCAAAAACATTCAGTACTTC. The full variable domain, rest sourced from reference TRBV29-1 and TRBJ2-4, is SAVISQKPSRDICQRGTSLTIQCQVDSQVTMMFWYRQQPGQSLTLIATANQGSEATYESGFVIDKFPISRPNLTFSTLTVSNMSPEDSSIYLCSAGTLAKNIQYFGAGTRLSVL.

The J gene is TRBJ2-7, the V gene TRBV5-5; D possibly corresponds to TRBD1 (6 bases). Between the trimmed V and J ends, which lost 1 base and 5 bases, there was a span of 7 bases. The CDR3 extends over 12 amino acids. The germline V gene encodes CDR1 SGHKS and CDR2 YYEKEE (reference sequence). The CDR3 spells CASSLSGDEQYF. The CDR3 DNA is TGTGCCAGCAGCTTGTCAGGGGACGAGCAGTACTTC.

This rearrangement joins TRBV10-2 to TRBJ1-4; D is perhaps TRBD1 (5 bases). V lost 3 bases and J 12 bases, leaving 8 bases between the germline ends. The CDR3 is made up of 11 amino acids. CDR1 is WSHSY and CDR2 is SAAADI in the germline V gene. Written as DNA, the CDR3 is TGCGCCAGCAGTGAAAAGACAGAACTGTTTTTT. Amino acids: CASSEKTELFF.